These T cell receptor beta chains were read from a single sample in a study of cytomegalovirus exposure and HLA in healthy donors. The protocol was immunoSEQ multiplex PCR, while the TCRdb copy is restricted to in-frame clones and leaves out a portion. The data contain roughly 130,000 clones, 65% to 90% of them singletons. Sequencing was carried out using PBMCs. Receptors were obtained from a man between 18 and 29 years old in good health and CMV-seronegative. CDR3s include the opening cysteine and the closing phenylalanine or tryptophan. The D gene is left open where the match is weak. For some rows the clone size is stated as once, few or many, or as a class when expanded; others skip it.

d_call	j_call	cdr3_length	v_call	clone_size	cdr3_aa	cdr3_nt
TRBD2	TRBJ2-3	15	TRBV6-4	.	CASSPGTSGADTQYF	TGTGCCAGCAGCCCCGGGACTAGCGGGGCAGATACGCAGTATTTT
.	TRBJ2-3	18	TRBV5-4	once	CASSLEGHQDFSSDTQYF	TGTGCCAGCAGCTTGGAGGGACATCAGGACTTCTCTTCAGATACGCAGTATTTT
.	TRBJ2-7	17	TRBV5-5	.	CASSLAVKKADSYEQYF	TGTGCCAGCAGCTTGGCCGTTAAAAAAGCGGATTCCTACGAGCAGTACTTC
.	TRBJ1-1	14	TRBV6-5	.	CASSYSGENTEAFF	TGTGCCAGCAGTTATTCAGGGGAGAACACTGAAGCTTTCTTT
.	TRBJ2-7	15	TRBV27	.	CASSPRQVIRHEQYF	TGTGCCAGCAGCCCCAGACAGGTTATTCGTCACGAGCAGTACTTC
.	TRBJ1-1	13	TRBV7-9	.	CASIVTGNTEAFF	TGTGCCAGTATAGTTACGGGGAACACTGAAGCTTTCTTT
.	TRBJ1-2	12	TRBV10-3	.	CAVGTLDYGYTF	TGTGCCGTCGGGACACTTGACTATGGCTACACCTTC
TRBD1	TRBJ2-5	15	TRBV19	.	CASSIRQGQQETQYF	TGTGCCAGTAGTATACGGCAGGGACAGCAAGAGACCCAGTACTTC
.	TRBJ1-1	16	TRBV19	.	CASSIEGRGEEAEAFF	TGTGCCAGTAGTATCGAAGGGCGGGGAGAGGAAGCTGAAGCTTTCTTT
TRBD2	TRBJ2-1	22	TRBV9	.	CASSDSQGLAGGIQSSYNEQFF	TGTGCCAGCAGCGACTCTCAGGGACTAGCGGGGGGGATCCAGAGCTCCTACAATGAGCAGTTCTTC
TRBD1	TRBJ1-1	15	TRBV30	.	CAWNHEGTGVTEAFF	TGTGCCTGGAACCACGAGGGGACAGGAGTCACTGAAGCTTTCTTT
.	TRBJ2-5	15	TRBV9	.	CASCPGGGTQETQYF	TGTGCCAGCTGCCCAGGCGGGGGCACCCAAGAGACCCAGTACTTC
.	TRBJ1-2	16	TRBV9	.	CASGLNPGRPNYGYTF	TGTGCCAGCGGCCTTAACCCCGGGAGACCTAACTATGGCTACACCTTC
.	TRBJ2-1	16	TRBV7-3	.	CASSYSGTRGYNEQFF	TGTGCCAGCAGCTATTCCGGGACTCGAGGATACAATGAGCAGTTCTTC
.	TRBJ2-6	14	TRBV29-1	.	CSVKQLSGANVLTF	TGCAGCGTAAAACAGCTCTCTGGGGCCAACGTCCTGACTTTC
TRBD1	TRBJ1-1	14	TRBV29-1	.	CSAGRTGSSSEAFF	TGCAGCGCAGGACGGACAGGCTCGAGCTCTGAAGCTTTCTTT